This TCR beta chain is drawn from a study of T cell repertoires in aging, cancer and after chemotherapy. Notes on the study in general: The repertoire data cannot show anything about immunological memory following chemotherapy. Compared with age-matched healthy donors, untreated hematological or solid cancer patients showed higher blood TCR clonality. In each cancer cohort, median generation probability increased across chemotherapy, suggesting thymic output rebounded. In cancer patients, declining TCR diversity with age involved lost richness and lost evenness.

The CDR3 loop spans 15 amino acids. J lost 6 bases, V lost 0 bases, and 4 bases had no gene match. CDR1 is KGHSH, CDR2 LQKENI, per germline. As for this clonotype: Its matching antigen is unknown.

TCR beta rearrangements were amplified from peripheral blood genomic DNA. Multiplex touch-down PCR with TRB-A/B primers amplified rearranged V-D-J TRB sequences. TCRdb reprocessed the multiplex PCR reads via MiXCR and lists one record per CDR3 protein. The sample yields about 11,000 distinct CDR3 sequences, 25% to 35% seen once. What was sequenced was blood. This TCR was sampled from a human donor in good health. The chain carries TRBV18 and TRBJ1-4; 7 bases match TRBD1. CDR3 DNA: TGTGCCAGCTCACCACCCAACAGGGGTGATGAAAAACTGTTTTTT. The encoded protein is CASSPPNRGDEKLFF.